This record concerns one T cell receptor beta chain sequence. Its antigen remains unidentified. The sample comes from a study of long-term antiretroviral therapy in people with HIV. The overall study: There is a gap of about a decade between the earliest samples and the later 2015 immediate-ART recommendation.

The CDR3 has 12 residues. Trimming took off 3 bases at V and 6 bases at J, with 7 bases between the two ends. The V gene's germline CDR1 is SGHAT and CDR2 FQNNGV. At the survey level, the v3.0 immunoSEQ assay was run. Sequencing was performed with immunoSEQ multiplex PCR; in TCRdb, only in-frame clones are kept and a portion is missing. The table includes over 25,000 clones, 88% detected once. Study outcomes and limitations: The clones with expansion before ART were dominant in the repertoire at all time points.

The specimen was unsorted PBMCs, collected 0.5 years after starting antiretroviral therapy. The clonotype was recovered from a woman younger than 35 with HIV. This rearrangement joins TRBV11-2 to TRBJ2-3, with D hard to call. The CDR3 coding sequence is TGTGCCAGCAGCTTTGGGAAGGATACGCAGTATTTT. Its protein is CASSFGKDTQYF. Variable domain in full (rest from reference TRBV11-2 and TRBJ2-3): EAGVAQSPRYKIIEKRQSVAFWCNPISGHATLYWYQQILGQGPKLLIQFQNNGVVDDSQLPKDRFSAERLKGVDSTLKIQPAKLEDSAVYLCASSFGKDTQYFGPGTRLTVL.